This entry describes one T cell receptor (beta chain). Its antigen is as yet unknown. The assay was immunoSEQ multiplex PCR, and TCRdb's table has in-frame clones only and misses some. The sample records under 40,000 clones, about 90% being singletons. This entry comes from a study of OX40 agonist ivuxolimab in advanced cancers. Overall study findings and caveats: The average count of expanded clones was higher among CD8+ T cells than among CD4+. Low normalized T-cell clonal expansion was also seen in some nonresponders. Blood T cells, both CD4+ and CD8+, expanded clonally by week 6 at 0.1 to 3.0 mg/kg.

From germline, CDR1 is LNHDA and CDR2 SQIVND (reference sequence). This CDR3 has 16 amino acids. Unmatched junction bases numbered 8, after V lost 2 bases and J lost 4 bases. Sequenced here: CD4+ or CD8+ T cells sorted from blood, sampled in a trial of the OX40 agonist ivuxolimab. The sequence derives from an adult with an advanced solid tumor such as melanoma, head and neck, liver or kidney cancer. The genes are TRBV19 and TRBJ1-3, with 7 bases identical to TRBD1. The DNA for the CDR3 is TGTGCCAGTAGTATACCCCCGGGACAGCTCGGAAACACCATATATTTT. As protein: CASSIPPGQLGNTIYF.